This passage covers 19 T cell receptor beta chains from one sample sequenced in a study of cytomegalovirus exposure and HLA in healthy donors. Researchers ran the PCR with 60 Vbeta and 13 Jbeta primers. Using immunoSEQ multiplex PCR, the repertoire was profiled, and TCRdb retains in-frame clones only, with some absent. Among about 140,000 clones listed, 80% were seen once. Sequenced input: PBMCs. Receptor source: a man in his fifties in good health and CMV-seronegative.

This sequence joins TRBV11-2 and TRBJ2-7; TRBD1 might be the D (5 bases). CDR1 SGHAT and CDR2 FQNNGV come from the germline V gene. V lost 2 bases, J lost 7 bases, and 18 bases lay in between. The CDR3 runs 15 residues. The CDR3 DNA is TGTGCCAGCAGCTTAAGAACCGGCAGGGCGGATGAGCAGTACTTC. Protein: CASSLRTGRADEQYF.

This clone was counted between two and nine times. This chain links TRBV30 with TRBJ1-4; unclear D gene. The CDR3 has 11 residues. The V end was cut by 2 bases, the J end by 5 bases, with 3 bases between. Germline V gene data show CDR1 as GTSNPN and CDR2 as SVGIG (reference sequence). The CDR3 DNA reads as TGTGCCTGGAGTCTGAATGAAAAACTGTTTTTT. This translates into CAWSLNEKLFF. The full variable domain, rest sourced from reference TRBV30 and TRBJ1-4, is SQTIHQWPATLVQPVGSPLSLECTVEGTSNPNLYWYRQAAGRGLQLLFYSVGIGQISSEVPQNLSASRPQDRQFILSSKKLLLSDSGFYLCAWSLNEKLFFGSGTQLSVL.

Only a few counts were recorded for this clone. This chain links TRBV19 with TRBJ2-1; 11 nucleotides match TRBD2. V shed 7 bases, J shed 9 bases, and the junction held 8 bases outside the gene matches. Per the germline V gene, CDR1 is LNHDA and CDR2 is SQIVND (reference sequence). CDR3 length: 14 amino acids. CDR3: CASTPLAGGTEQFF. The CDR3 DNA is TGTGCCAGTACCCCCCTAGCGGGAGGCACTGAGCAGTTCTTC.

This clone showed up just a few times. The rearrangement joins TRBV6-1 to TRBJ1-1, with 7 bases aligning to TRBD1. The V gene's germline CDR1 is MNHNS and CDR2 SASEGT. V was clipped by 7 bases and J by 2 bases; unmatched bases: 7. This CDR3 spans 14 amino acids. The CDR3 nucleotides read TGTGCCAGCACTCCGGGACAGCCTAACACTGAAGCTTTCTTT. This gives the protein CASTPGQPNTEAFF.

The CDR3 loop is CASSRDRSTDTQYF. CDR3 bases: TGTGCCAGCAGTCGGGACAGGAGCACAGATACGCAGTATTTT. The chain joins TRBV2 to TRBJ2-3, with 8 bases that match TRBD1. V lost 5 bases, J lost 0 bases, and 1 base stayed unmatched. CDR1 is SNHLY, CDR2 FYNNEI, per germline. There are 14 residues in the CDR3.

The chain has TRBV7-6 and TRBJ2-5; weak D call: TRBD1 (6 bases). Trimming pared 1 base from V and 3 bases from J, leaving 15 bases between. Per the germline V gene, CDR1 is SGHVS and CDR2 is FNYEAQ. The CDR3 sequence is 16 residues long. The CDR3 nucleotides read TGTGCCAGCAGCTTAGGCACAGGGCTATTGAAAGAGACCCAGTACTTC. Its translation is CASSLGTGLLKETQYF.

This sequence joins TRBV28 and TRBJ2-3; D gene ambiguous. The CDR3 is 13 amino acids. V was trimmed by 10 bases and J by 2 bases, leaving 13 bases between them. Germline lookup yields CDR1 MDHEN and CDR2 SYDVKM. The CDR3 bases are TGTGCCACCGAAACGGTTGCCACAGATACGCAGTATTTT. Translated: CATETVATDTQYF. Complete variable domain (other parts from reference TRBV28 and TRBJ2-3): DVKVTQSSRYLVKRTGEKVFLECVQDMDHENMFWYRQDPGLGLRLIYFSYDVKMKEKGDIPEGYSVSREKKERFSLILESASTNQTSMYLCATETVATDTQYFGPGTRLTVL.

Regarding this clone: The sample carries other DNA sequences with the same CDR3. The chain is built from TRBV9 and TRBJ2-7; TRBD1 agrees at 10 bases. The V gene end was trimmed by 2 bases and the J gene end by 2 bases; junction bases not matched to a gene: 1. CDR3 length: 14 amino acids. Germline CDR1 SGDLS, CDR2 YYNGEE. CDR3 DNA sequence: TGTGCCAGCAGCGTGGGACAGGGGACCTACGAGCAGTACTTC. Translation gives CASSVGQGTYEQYF.

The chain has TRBV28 and TRBJ1-2; maybe TRBD1 (6 bases). This CDR3 contains 14 residues. In germline, CDR1 is MDHEN, CDR2 SYDVKM. V was cut by 6 bases and J by 4 bases, with 15 bases left in between. The DNA of the CDR3 is TGTGCCAGCAGGCCCAGGGGCCCTATCTATGGCTACACCTTC. It codes for CASRPRGPIYGYTF.

This chain uses TRBV5-1 with TRBJ2-5; 12 positions match TRBD1. This CDR3 comprises 15 residues. Germline V lookup: CDR1 SGHRS, CDR2 YFSETQ. V was pared by 4 bases and J by 4 bases, with 5 bases of the junction left unmatched. The CDR3 loop reads CASSAEGQGAETQYF. DNA for the CDR3: TGCGCCAGCAGCGCAGAGGGACAGGGGGCAGAGACCCAGTACTTC.

The genes are TRBV5-1 and TRBJ2-2; a possible D gene is TRBD2 (5 bases). Germline V gives CDR1 SGHRS, CDR2 YFSETQ. The CDR3 has 14 residues. With 5 bases removed from V and 3 bases from J, the gap between germline ends came to 11 bases. The CDR3 here is CASREEPYTGELFF. CDR3 DNA sequence: TGCGCCAGCAGGGAGGAGCCCTACACCGGGGAGCTGTTTTTT.

The sample holds a few counts of this clone. The chain links TRBV4-1 to TRBJ2-5; TRBD2 aligns across 13 bases. The J segment lost 4 bases and the V segment lost 0 bases, leaving 5 bases of the junction unmatched. Germline V gene lookup returns CDR1 MGHRA and CDR2 YSYEKL. This CDR3 spans 17 amino acids. The CDR3 loop is CASSQETSGGALETQYF. In DNA, the CDR3 is TGCGCCAGCAGCCAAGAAACTAGCGGGGGGGCACTAGAGACCCAGTACTTC.

The rearrangement links TRBV4-2 to TRBJ2-7; 9 bases map to TRBD1. V was clipped by 3 bases and J by 4 bases; unmatched bases: 10. From germline, CDR1 is LGHNA and CDR2 YNFKEQ. This CDR3 is built from 16 residues. The chain's CDR3 is CASSQTPSGQGYEQYF. CDR3 DNA: TGTGCCAGCAGCCAGACACCATCCGGACAGGGGTACGAGCAGTACTTC.

The chain combines TRBV27 with TRBJ2-7; tentative D call: TRBD2 (5 bases). This CDR3 spans 13 amino acids. Germline CDR1 and CDR2: MNHEY and SMNVEV (reference sequence). Trimming removed 3 bases at V and 4 bases at J, with 10 bases between. The CDR3 DNA follows: TGTGCCAGCAGTTTCAACGGGAAGTACGAGCAGTACTTC. It encodes CASSFNGKYEQYF.

The chain is built from TRBV29-1 and TRBJ2-1; D perhaps matches TRBD2 (7 bases). V dropped 7 bases and J dropped 5 bases, with 15 bases sitting between them. The CDR3 loop spans 13 amino acids. Germline lookup yields CDR1 SQVTM and CDR2 ANQGSEA. Here the CDR3 reads CSGGRGDNNEQFF. CDR3 bases: TGCAGCGGGGGTCGGGGGGACAACAATGAGCAGTTCTTC.

This rearrangement joins TRBV9 to TRBJ1-1, with a weak D call TRBD1 (6 bases). The V gene's germline CDR1 is SGDLS and CDR2 YYNGEE. The CDR3 has 15 residues. Trimming shortened V by 3 bases and J by 3 bases, and 15 bases separated the two germline ends. CDR3 protein: CASSGYRAADTEAFF. CDR3 sequence (DNA): TGTGCCAGCAGCGGATACAGGGCGGCGGACACTGAAGCTTTCTTT.

The genes are TRBV28 and TRBJ1-5; D gene ambiguous. Germline CDR1 reads MDHEN; CDR2 reads SYDVKM. Between the trimmed V and J ends, which lost 5 bases and 9 bases, there was a span of 11 bases. The CDR3 consists of 12 residues. CDR3 residues: CASSDNLLPQHF. In DNA form, the CDR3 reads TGTGCCAGCAGTGACAATCTCTTGCCCCAGCATTTT.

The chain joins TRBV6-4 to TRBJ1-1; TRBD1 matches 7 bases. Germline V gives CDR1 MRHNA, CDR2 SNTAGT. Trimming cost V 6 bases and J 0 bases; bases outside gene matches: 7. The CDR3 consists of 15 residues. The DNA of the CDR3 is TGTGCCAGCAGACCCGAACAGGGGATGAACACTGAAGCTTTCTTT. Encoded protein: CASRPEQGMNTEAFF.

The V and J genes are TRBV7-6 and TRBJ2-1, with D tentatively TRBD2 (5 bases). Germline CDR1 and CDR2: SGHVS and FNYEAQ. The CDR3 length is 17 residues. V lost 5 bases to trimming and J lost 4 bases, with 21 bases between them. CDR3 in DNA: TGTGCCAGCAGCGAAACTCAACTAGTCTCCCCTTACAATGAGCAGTTCTTC. Amino acid sequence: CASSETQLVSPYNEQFF.